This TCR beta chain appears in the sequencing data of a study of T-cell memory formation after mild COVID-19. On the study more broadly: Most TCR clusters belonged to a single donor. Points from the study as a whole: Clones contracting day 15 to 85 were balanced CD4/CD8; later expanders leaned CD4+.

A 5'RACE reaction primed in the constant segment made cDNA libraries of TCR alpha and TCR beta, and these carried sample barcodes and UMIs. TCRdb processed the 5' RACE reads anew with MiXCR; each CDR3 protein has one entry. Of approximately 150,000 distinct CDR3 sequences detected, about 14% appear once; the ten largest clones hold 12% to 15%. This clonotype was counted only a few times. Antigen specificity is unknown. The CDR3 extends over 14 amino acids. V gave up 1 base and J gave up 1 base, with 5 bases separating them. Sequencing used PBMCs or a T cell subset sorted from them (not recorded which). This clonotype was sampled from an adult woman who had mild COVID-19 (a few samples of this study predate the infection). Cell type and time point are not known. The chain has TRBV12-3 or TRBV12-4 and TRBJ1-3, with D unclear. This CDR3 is CASSLEGSGNTIYF. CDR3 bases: TGTGCCAGCAGTTTAGAGGGATCTGGAAACACCATATATTTT.